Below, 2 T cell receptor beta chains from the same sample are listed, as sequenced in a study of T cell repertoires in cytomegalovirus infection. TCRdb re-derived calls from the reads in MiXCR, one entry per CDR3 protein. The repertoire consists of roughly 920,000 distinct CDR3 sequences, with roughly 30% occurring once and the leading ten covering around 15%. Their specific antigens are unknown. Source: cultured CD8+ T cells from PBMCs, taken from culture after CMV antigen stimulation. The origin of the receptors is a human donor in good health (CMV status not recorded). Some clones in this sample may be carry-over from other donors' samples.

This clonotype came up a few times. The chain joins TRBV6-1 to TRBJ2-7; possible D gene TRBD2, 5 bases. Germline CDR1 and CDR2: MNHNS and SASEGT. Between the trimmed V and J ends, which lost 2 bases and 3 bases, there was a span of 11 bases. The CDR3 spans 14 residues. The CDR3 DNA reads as TGTGCCAGCAGTGAAACCGAGGGAAGCTACGAGCAGTACTTC. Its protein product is CASSETEGSYEQYF.

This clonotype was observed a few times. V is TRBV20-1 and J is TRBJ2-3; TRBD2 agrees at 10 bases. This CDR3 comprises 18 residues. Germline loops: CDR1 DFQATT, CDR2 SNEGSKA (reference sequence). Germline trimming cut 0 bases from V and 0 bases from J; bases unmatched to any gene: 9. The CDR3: CSARDNSGGTPSTDTQYF. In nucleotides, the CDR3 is TGCAGTGCTAGAGATAATAGCGGGGGGACCCCCAGCACAGATACGCAGTATTTT.